A single sample gave rise to the 5 T cell receptor beta chains below, sequenced in a study of regulatory T cells in long-lasting Graves disease. Documented time point: persistent/refractory GD, antithyroid drugs over 5 years with positive TRAb. RNA extracted from PBMCs served as the sequencing template. According to the study, TCR beta libraries were built with iRepertoire HTBI primers and CDR3-region Arm-PCR. Each CDR3 protein gets one entry after TCRdb re-called the multiplex PCR reads with MiXCR. The sample consists of approximately 470,000 distinct CDR3 sequences, 20% to 25% of them appearing once. Sequenced material: peripheral blood mononuclear cells (PBMCs), taken when the disease was refractory, from a patient treated with antithyroid drugs. These receptors originate from a female donor with Graves disease.

The table lists this clonotype with many counts. The chain is built from TRBV24-1 and TRBJ2-7; D not certain. Trimming removed 4 bases from V and 3 bases from J, with 6 bases in between. The CDR3 covers 12 residues. Germline V gene data show CDR1 as KGHDR and CDR2 as SFDVKD. This CDR3 reads CATSEDGYEQYF. In DNA, the CDR3 is TGTGCCACCAGTGAGGACGGCTACGAGCAGTACTTC.

There are many counts of this clonotype. The chain has TRBV12-3 or TRBV12-4 and TRBJ2-7; no clear D. The CDR3 loop spans 13 amino acids. Trimming took off 1 base at V and 10 bases at J, with 14 bases between the two ends. In DNA form, the CDR3 reads TGTGCCAGCAGTTTAGACCAAGGCACGTTACAGTACTTC. Translated: CASSLDQGTLQYF.

The table lists this clonotype with many counts. The rearrangement uses TRBV28 and TRBJ2-5; 8 bases line up with TRBD1. The germline V gene has CDR1 MDHEN and CDR2 SYDVKM. The CDR3 has 16 amino acids. J gave up 4 bases and V 2 bases, and 9 bases lay outside the gene matches. The CDR3 DNA sequence: TGTGCCAGCAGTTTAGGCAGGGGGCGCCGAAGAGAGACCCAGTACTTC. It encodes CASSLGRGRRRETQYF.

The V and J genes are TRBV20-1 and TRBJ2-2; TRBD1 aligns across 7 bases. CDR1 DFQATT and CDR2 SNEGSKA come from the germline V gene (reference sequence). The CDR3 contains 13 residues. V shed 2 bases and J 4 bases; nucleotides not matched to a gene: 1. The CDR3, as DNA: TGCAGTGCTAGAAGACAGGGCACCGGGGAGCTGTTTTTT. Amino acid sequence: CSARRQGTGELFF.

This clonotype was counted ten times or more. The chain employs TRBV11-2 and TRBJ1-1; possibly TRBD1 for D (6 bases). CDR1 and CDR2 from the germline V gene are SGHAT and FQNNGV. With 3 bases removed from V and 6 bases from J, the gap between germline ends came to 11 bases. The CDR3 runs 13 residues. CDR3 sequence: CASSLGAGAEAFF. DNA of the CDR3: TGTGCCAGCAGCTTGGGGGCCGGAGCTGAAGCTTTCTTT.